This T cell receptor (beta chain) was recovered during a study of identical twins. Remarks on this clonotype: Its antigen is not known.

The V segment lost 0 bases and the J segment 7 bases; nucleotides outside the gene matches: 5. Per the germline V gene, CDR1 is SGHRS and CDR2 is YFSETQ. The CDR3 runs 16 residues. Study-wide points: Out-of-frame alpha sequences that twins shared showed excess low generation probability. With abundant cord blood beta clonotypes, insertions were fewer; memory repertoires showed no such pattern.

With template switching, a universal primer site was added, and the cDNA carried unique molecular identifiers. MiXCR was run by TCRdb on the 5' RACE reads, yielding one entry per CDR3 protein. Of fewer than 250,000 distinct CDR3 sequences listed, less than 9.5% are singletons. The V and J genes are TRBV5-1 and TRBJ2-1; 12 bases line up with TRBD1. Sample: memory (CD45RO+) T cells sorted from blood. This TCR was sampled from a woman between 18 and 29 years old in good health. CDR3 DNA: TGCGCCAGCAGCTTGGCGGGACAGGGGGCAAGAAATGAGCAGTTCTTC. Translated, it gives CASSLAGQGARNEQFF.